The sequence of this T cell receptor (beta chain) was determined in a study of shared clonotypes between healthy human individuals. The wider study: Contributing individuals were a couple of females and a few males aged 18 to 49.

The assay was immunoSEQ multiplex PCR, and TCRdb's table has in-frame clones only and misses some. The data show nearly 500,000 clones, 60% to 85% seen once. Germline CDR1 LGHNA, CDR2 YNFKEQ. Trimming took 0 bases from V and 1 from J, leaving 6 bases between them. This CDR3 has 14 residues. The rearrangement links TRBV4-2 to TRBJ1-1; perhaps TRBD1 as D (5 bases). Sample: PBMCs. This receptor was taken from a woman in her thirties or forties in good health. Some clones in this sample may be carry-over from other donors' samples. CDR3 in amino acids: CASSQDRANTEAFF. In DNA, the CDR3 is TGTGCCAGCAGCCAAGACAGGGCGAACACTGAAGCTTTCTTT.